The entry below gives a single T cell receptor beta chain sequence along with its context. The antigen is unknown. Researchers used the Oncomine TCR Beta short-read assay to sequence DNA from cultured CD4+ T cells. MiXCR, run by TCRdb on the PCR reads, gives a single entry per CDR3 protein. Of 10,000 to 13,000 distinct CDR3 sequences listed, under 70% were seen once; the top ten hold roughly 33%. The data belong to a study of vaccination and CD4 T cells after COVID-19. Sample treatment: approximately nine-day PBMC culture with coronavirus spike peptide pools or control peptides (ViraFEST assay). Each of days 3 and 7 saw half the medium replaced by fresh IL-2 medium. The CDR3 has 13 residues. Per the germline V gene, CDR1 is DFQATT and CDR2 is SNEGSKA (reference sequence). Trimming left V 6 bases short and J 8 bases short, with 16 bases between.

This receptor was identified in a human donor who had recovered from COVID-19. Source material: CD4+ T cells from blood, cultured in vitro. The chain is built from TRBV20-1 and TRBJ1-4; D gene ambiguous. The CDR3 DNA follows: TGCAGTGCCCACGGGTCGACGGGGGAAAAACTGTTTTTT. This gives the protein CSAHGSTGEKLFF.